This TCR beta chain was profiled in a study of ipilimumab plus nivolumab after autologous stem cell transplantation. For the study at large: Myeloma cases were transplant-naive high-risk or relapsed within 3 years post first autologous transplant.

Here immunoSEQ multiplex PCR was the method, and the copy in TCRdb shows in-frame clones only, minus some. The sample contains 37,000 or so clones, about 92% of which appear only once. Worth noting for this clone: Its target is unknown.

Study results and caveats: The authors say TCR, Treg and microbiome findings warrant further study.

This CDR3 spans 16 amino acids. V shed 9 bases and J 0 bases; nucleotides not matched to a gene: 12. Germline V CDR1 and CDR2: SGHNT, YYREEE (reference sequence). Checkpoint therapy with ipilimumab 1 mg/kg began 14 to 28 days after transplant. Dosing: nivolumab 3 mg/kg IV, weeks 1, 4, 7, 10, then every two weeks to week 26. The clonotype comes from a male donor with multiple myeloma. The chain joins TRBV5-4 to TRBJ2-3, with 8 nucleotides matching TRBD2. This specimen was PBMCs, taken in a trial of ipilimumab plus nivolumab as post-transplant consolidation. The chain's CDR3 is CATGRGSGGSTDTQYF. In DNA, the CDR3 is TGTGCCACCGGTAGGGGGTCGGGAGGGAGCACAGATACGCAGTATTTT.